This record concerns one T cell receptor beta chain sequence. These data come from a study of T-cell reconstitution after alpha-beta-depleted transplantation in children. The germline CDR1 and CDR2 sequences are MRHNA and SNTAGT. This CDR3 is built from 19 residues. V dropped 10 bases and J dropped 0 bases, with 31 bases sitting between them. It was with unique molecular identifiers that the TCRbeta library was prepared. One entry per CDR3 protein, called by TCRdb with MiXCR from the PCR reads. The sample includes around 600,000 distinct CDR3 sequences, more than 20% of them seen just once. The chain couples TRBV6-4 to TRBJ2-7, with D possibly matching TRBD1 (5 bases). The receptor comes from a boy under two years old who had a stem cell transplant for acute myeloid leukemia, so the T cells may come from the graft donor. Material: PBMCs, mostly from graft donor cells, obtained 360 days after TCRalphabeta/CD19-depleted stem cell transplant. CDR3 residues: CAISLESRTRAKLSYEQYV. The CDR3 DNA reads as TGTGCCATCTCTTTGGAATCTCGGACAAGGGCGAAGCTCTCCTACGAGCAGTACGTC.